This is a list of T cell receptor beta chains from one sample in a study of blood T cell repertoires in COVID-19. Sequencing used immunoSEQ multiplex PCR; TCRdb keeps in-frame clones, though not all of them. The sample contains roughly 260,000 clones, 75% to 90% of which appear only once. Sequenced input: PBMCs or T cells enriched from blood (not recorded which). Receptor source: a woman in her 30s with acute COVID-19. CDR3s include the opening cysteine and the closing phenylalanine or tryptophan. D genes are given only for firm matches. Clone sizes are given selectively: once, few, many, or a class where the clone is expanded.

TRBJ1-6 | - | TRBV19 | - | TGTGCCAGTAGTATAGCGGGGGGCGCGAGTTCACCCCTCCACTTT | CASSIAGGASSPLHF
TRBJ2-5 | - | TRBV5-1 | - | TGCGCCAGCAGCTTGGGCGGGACCCCCCAAGAGACCCAGTACTTC | CASSLGGTPQETQYF
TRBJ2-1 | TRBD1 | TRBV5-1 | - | TGCGCCAGCAGCTCGAGGACAGGGGGGAATGAGCAGTTCTTC | CASSSRTGGNEQFF
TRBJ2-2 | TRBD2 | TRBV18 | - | TGTGCCAGCTCACCCCAAGGCAGCGGGGGTTCCGGGGAGCTGTTTTTT | CASSPQGSGGSGELFF
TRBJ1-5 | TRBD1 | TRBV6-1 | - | TGTGCCAGCAGTGCAACCGGGACAGGGGTTCGGCAGCCCCAGCATTTT | CASSATGTGVRQPQHF
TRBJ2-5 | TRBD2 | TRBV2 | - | TGTGCCAGCAGACAAGAACTAGCGGTGGGTTTGGCCCAGTACTTC | CASRQELAVGLAQYF
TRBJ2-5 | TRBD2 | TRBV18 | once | TGTGCCAGCTCACTAAGGGTCCTAGCGGGACCGAGTGAAGAGACCCAGTACTTC | CASSLRVLAGPSEETQYF
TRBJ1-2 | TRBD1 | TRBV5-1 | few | TGCGCCAGCAGCTTGGAGGACAGGGCAGGCTACACCTTC | CASSLEDRAGYTF
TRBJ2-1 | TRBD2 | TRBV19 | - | TGTGCCAGCACCCGATTGGGACTAGAGTTGAGCGATGAGCAGTTCTTC | CASTRLGLELSDEQFF
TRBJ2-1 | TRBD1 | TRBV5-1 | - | TGCGCCAGCAGCTACCGGAGTCTGGGACAGGGGCGCAATGAGCAGTTCTTC | CASSYRSLGQGRNEQFF
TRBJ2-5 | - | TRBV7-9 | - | TGTGCCAGCAGCTTAGCGCGGGCAGGGGCCGGGACCCAGTACTTC | CASSLARAGAGTQYF
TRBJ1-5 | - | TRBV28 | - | TGTGCCAGCAGTTTTGTTACAGGGCGGTATCAGCCCCAGCATTTT | CASSFVTGRYQPQHF
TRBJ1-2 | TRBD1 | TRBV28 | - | TGTGCCAGCAGGGAGGGGGCGGTTCTGGGTGGCTACACCTTC | CASREGAVLGGYTF
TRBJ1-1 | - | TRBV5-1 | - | TGCGCCAGCAGCTCGGGAGGGTCGAACACTGAAGCTTTCTTT | CASSSGGSNTEAFF
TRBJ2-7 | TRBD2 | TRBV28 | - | TGTGCCAGCAGTTTAGGGACTAGCGGGAGTTTGTACGAGCAGTACTTC | CASSLGTSGSLYEQYF
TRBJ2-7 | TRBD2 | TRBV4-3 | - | TGCGCCAGCAGCCTGAGAGTAGCGGGAGGCATGAACGAGCAGTACTTC | CASSLRVAGGMNEQYF
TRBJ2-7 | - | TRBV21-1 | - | TGTGCCAGCCACAACCTCGCCTGGAGCTCCTACGAGCAGTACTTC | CASHNLAWSSYEQYF
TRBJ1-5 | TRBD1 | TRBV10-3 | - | TGTGCCACCGGGACAGGGGGCCATAATAGCAATCAGCCCCAGCATTTT | CATGTGGHNSNQPQHF
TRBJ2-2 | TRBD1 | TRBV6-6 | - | TGTGCCAGCAGTCCGAGGACAGGAATAATGGTCGCGAGCACCGGGGAGCTGTTTTTT | CASSPRTGIMVASTGELFF
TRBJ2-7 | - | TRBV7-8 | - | TGTGCCAGCAGCTTAGTAGGGTTGGGAGGGGGGAGCGAGCAGTACTTC | CASSLVGLGGGSEQYF
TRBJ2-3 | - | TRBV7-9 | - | TGTGCCAGCAGCTTCGCGGGCTCAGATACGCAGTATTTT | CASSFAGSDTQYF
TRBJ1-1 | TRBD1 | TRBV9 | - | TGTGCCAGCAGCGTCGGGACAGGGAACACTGAAGCTTTCTTT | CASSVGTGNTEAFF
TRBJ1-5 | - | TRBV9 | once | TGTGCCAGCGGCGGAGCTTGGAATCAGCCCCAGCATTTT | CASGGAWNQPQHF
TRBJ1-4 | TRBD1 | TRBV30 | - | TGTGCCTGGAGTCAGGGGGTAACGACTAATGAAAAACTGTTTTTT | CAWSQGVTTNEKLFF
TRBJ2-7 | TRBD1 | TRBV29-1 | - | TGCAGCGTTAAGGACAGGGCCCTCTACGAGCAGTACTTC | CSVKDRALYEQYF
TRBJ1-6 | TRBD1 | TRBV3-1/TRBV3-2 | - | TGTGCCAGCAAACAGGGGGCCGCCGGTTCACCCCTCCACTTT | CASKQGAAGSPLHF
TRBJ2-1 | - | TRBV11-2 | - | TGTGCCAGCGAGGCCTACAATGAGCAGTTCTTC | CASEAYNEQFF
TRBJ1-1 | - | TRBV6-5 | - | TGTGCCAGCACCGGTACTTACAGGGCCACTGAAGCTTTCTTT | CASTGTYRATEAFF
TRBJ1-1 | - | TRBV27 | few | TGTGCCAGCAGTTTCGTCTGGCAGGGGCGAATGAACACTGAAGCTTTCTTT | CASSFVWQGRMNTEAFF
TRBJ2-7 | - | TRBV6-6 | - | TGTGCCAGCAGTCCCGCCCCCCCAGGGGTCGGTAACTCCTACGAGCAGTACTTC | CASSPAPPGVGNSYEQYF
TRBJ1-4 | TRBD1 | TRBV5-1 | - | TGCGCCAGCAGCCTGACAGGGTTGGGTGAAAAACTGTTTTTT | CASSLTGLGEKLFF
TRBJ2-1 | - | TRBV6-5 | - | TGTGCCAGCAGTCGGATCGGGATGGGTGAGCAGTTCTTC | CASSRIGMGEQFF
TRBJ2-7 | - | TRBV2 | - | TGTGCCAGCAGTGTGGTCAGGGTGAACGAGCAGTACTTC | CASSVVRVNEQYF
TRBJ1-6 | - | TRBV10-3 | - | TGTGCCATCAGTGCTTGCGATTCACCCCTCCACTTT | CAISACDSPLHF
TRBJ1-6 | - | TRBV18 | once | TGTGCCAGCTCACCACCGGGACTTAGAAATTCACCCCTCCACTTT | CASSPPGLRNSPLHF
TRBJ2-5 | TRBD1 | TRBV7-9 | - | TGTGCCAGCAGCTCCCAGACACAGGGGGCGCGGGAGACCCAGTACTTC | CASSSQTQGARETQYF
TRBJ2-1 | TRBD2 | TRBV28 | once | TGTGCCAGCAGTTTAATAACTAGCGGGAGATCCTACAATGAGCAGTTCTTC | CASSLITSGRSYNEQFF
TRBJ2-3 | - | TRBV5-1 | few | TGCGCCAGCAGCTTGCAAGCGATCCGCACAGATACGCAGTATTTT | CASSLQAIRTDTQYF
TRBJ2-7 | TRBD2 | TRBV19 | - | TGTGCCAGTAGTATGGGACTAGCGGGTACTAGGCAGTACTTC | CASSMGLAGTRQYF
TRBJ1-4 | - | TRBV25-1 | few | TGTGCCAGCAGTGAATTTGCCAGTTATAATGAAAAACTGTTTTTT | CASSEFASYNEKLFF
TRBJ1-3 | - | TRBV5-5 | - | TGTGCCAGCAGCTTCGGGGGGAGTGGCGGAAACACCATATATTTT | CASSFGGSGGNTIYF
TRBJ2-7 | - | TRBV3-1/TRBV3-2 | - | TGTGCCAGCAGCCATCCCGACGGGATTTCGTCCTACGAGCAGTACTTC | CASSHPDGISSYEQYF
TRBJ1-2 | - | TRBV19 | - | TGTGCCAGTACCAACCCGGGGGGTTGGAGTTATGGCTACACCTTC | CASTNPGGWSYGYTF
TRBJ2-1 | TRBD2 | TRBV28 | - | TGTGCCAGCGTCGACGGGTCTAGCGGGAAAGACAATGAGCAGTTCTTC | CASVDGSSGKDNEQFF
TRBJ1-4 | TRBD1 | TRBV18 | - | TGTGCCAGCTCACGGGACAGGGGAGGCAGTGAAAAACTGTTTTTT | CASSRDRGGSEKLFF
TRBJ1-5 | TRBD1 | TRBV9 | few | TGTGCCAGCAGCGTAGGGACAGGGGAAAATCAGCCCCAGCATTTT | CASSVGTGENQPQHF
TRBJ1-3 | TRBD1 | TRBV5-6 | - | TGTGCCAGCAGCGCCCGGGACAGGGGCTCTGGAAACACCATATATTTT | CASSARDRGSGNTIYF
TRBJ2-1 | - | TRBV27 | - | TGTGCCAGCAGTTTATCGGGGGGTCTGATGCTCTTC | CASSLSGGLMLF